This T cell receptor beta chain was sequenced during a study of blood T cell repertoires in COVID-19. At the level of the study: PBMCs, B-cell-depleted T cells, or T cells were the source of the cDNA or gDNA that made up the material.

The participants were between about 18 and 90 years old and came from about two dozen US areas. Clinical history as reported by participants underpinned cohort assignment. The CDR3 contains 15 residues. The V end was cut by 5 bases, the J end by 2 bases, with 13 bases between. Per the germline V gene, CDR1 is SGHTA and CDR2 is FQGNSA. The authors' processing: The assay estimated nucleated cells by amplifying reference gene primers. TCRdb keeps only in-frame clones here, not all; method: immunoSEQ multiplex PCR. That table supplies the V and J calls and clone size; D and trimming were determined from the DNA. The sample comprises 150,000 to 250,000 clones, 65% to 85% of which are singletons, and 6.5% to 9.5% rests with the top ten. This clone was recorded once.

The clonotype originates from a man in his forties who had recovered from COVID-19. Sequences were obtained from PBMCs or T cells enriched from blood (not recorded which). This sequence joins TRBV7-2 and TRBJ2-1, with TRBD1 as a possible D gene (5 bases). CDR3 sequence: CASSASRVAYNEQFF. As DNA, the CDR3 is TGTGCCAGCAGCGCTTCCAGGGTAGCCTACAATGAGCAGTTCTTC.